This TCR beta chain was identified in a study of T cells in Graves' hyperthyroidism and ophthalmopathy. Germline V gene lookup returns CDR1 SGHTA and CDR2 FQGNSA. CDR3 length: 12 amino acids. The ends were cut back, 4 bases at V and 5 bases at J, with 8 bases in the middle. The TCR beta CDR3 regions underwent amplification using RNA transcripts as the source. Researchers ran a first-round RT-PCR on the TCR CDR3 using the HTBI primer set. TCRdb processed the multiplex PCR reads anew with MiXCR; each CDR3 protein has one entry. The sample carries hundreds of thousands of distinct CDR3 sequences, roughly 14% recorded once.

This receptor was taken from a woman in her thirties or forties with Graves' ophthalmopathy. Sequences were obtained from blood. This chain joins TRBV7-2 and TRBJ2-5; D not certain. This CDR3 is CASSSETETQYF. Written as DNA, the CDR3 is TGTGCCAGCAGCTCGGAGACGGAGACCCAGTACTTC.